This entry concerns a single TCR beta chain. The sort gate was single viable CD3+CD4+CD8-CD45RO+ cells for memory CD4+ T cells. The sample originates from a study of memory CD4+ T cells and cytomegalovirus serostatus. The CDR3 contains 15 residues. Per the germline V gene, CDR1 is KGHSH and CDR2 is LQKENI. V was shortened by 5 bases and J by 10 bases, with 18 bases between the two germline ends. The assay was immunoSEQ multiplex PCR, and TCRdb's table has in-frame clones only and misses some. This sample has 45,000 to 60,000 clones, with about three quarters found just once. The sequencing input was memory CD4+ T cells from blood. The clonotype was recovered from an adult in good health and CMV-seropositive. The V gene is TRBV18, the J gene TRBJ1-6; D gene unclear. CDR3 loop: CASSANEDGFSPLHF. CDR3 DNA sequence: TGTGCCAGCTCAGCCAACGAGGATGGTTTCTCACCCCTCCACTTT.